This note documents a single T cell receptor (beta chain) sequence. The antigen remains unidentified. A much larger clonotype is one base distant, so this may be a read error. Researchers prepared the TCRbeta library using unique molecular identifiers, the study reports. MiXCR, applied by TCRdb to the PCR reads, yields one record per CDR3 protein. The sample records some 300,000 distinct CDR3 sequences, about a tenth being singletons. The sample belongs to a study of T-cell reconstitution after alpha-beta-depleted transplantation in children. General study results and limits: Hyperexpanded clones declined; after one year, newly produced T cells mostly supplied diversity. The high TCRbeta diversity at day 60 in some patients came from surviving recipient T cells and thymic progenitors. Reported findings indicate that, about two months after transplant, alpha-beta T cells came from several hundred expanded clones, which were derived from non-depleted graft cells.

This CDR3 is 11 amino acids long. The chain combines TRBV12-3 or TRBV12-4 with TRBJ1-1; no reliable D call. The clonotype comes from a boy less than two years old with acute myeloid leukemia, due to receive a stem cell transplant. The source material was PBMCs, sampled before TCRalphabeta/CD19-depleted stem cell transplant. CDR3 loop: CSSSYSTEAFF. DNA of the CDR3: TGTTCCAGCAGCTACAGCACTGAAGCTTTCTTT.